A single sample gave rise to the 31 T cell receptor beta chains below, sequenced in a study of blood T cell repertoires in COVID-19. TCRdb keeps only in-frame clones here, not all; method: immunoSEQ multiplex PCR. The data show 250,000 or so clones, with roughly 85% seen just once and about 1.9% held by the top ten. Sequenced: PBMCs or T cells enriched from blood (not recorded which). Receptor source: a woman between 50 and 59 years old who had recovered from COVID-19.

This sequence joins TRBV12-3 or TRBV12-4 and TRBJ2-5; D not resolved. The CDR3 contains 11 residues. Between the trimmed V and J ends, which lost 4 bases and 11 bases, there was a span of 11 bases. The CDR3 bases are TGTGCCAGCAGTTCACTTAATATTCAGTACTTC. It encodes CASSSLNIQYF.

The rearrangement joins TRBV27 to TRBJ2-1; 12 positions match TRBD2. This CDR3 spans 16 amino acids. The germline V gene encodes CDR1 MNHEY and CDR2 SMNVEV (reference sequence). V was pared by 6 bases and J by 7 bases, with 10 bases of the junction left unmatched. CDR3 bases: TGTGCCAGCAGAGCGACTAGCGGGAGAAATTATAATGAGCAGTTCTTC. This translates into CASRATSGRNYNEQFF.

The CDR3 DNA reads as TGCGCCAGCAGTGAGTTGTCTAGCGAAAGCACAGATACGCAGTATTTT. Residues: CASSELSSESTDTQYF. The chain has TRBV10-1 and TRBJ2-3; D may be TRBD2 (6 bases). Trimming removed 1 base at V and 0 bases at J, with 11 bases between. Germline V gives CDR1 WNHNN, CDR2 SYGVQD (reference sequence). This CDR3 has 16 amino acids.

This chain uses TRBV15 with TRBJ2-1; D is uncertain. Germline assignment: CDR1 LNHNV and CDR2 YYDKDF (reference sequence). The CDR3 length is 14 residues. V lost 2 bases, J lost 8 bases, and 13 bases lay in between. The CDR3 nucleotides read TGTGCCACCAGCAGACGAGACCTACGGGATGAGCAGTTCTTC. Its translation is CATSRRDLRDEQFF.

This chain connects TRBV6-5 to TRBJ2-3; weak D call: TRBD1 (6 bases). The germline CDR1 and CDR2 sequences are MNHEY and SVGAGI. Trimming removed 8 bases from V and 5 bases from J, with 17 bases in between. CDR3 size: 14 residues. The CDR3 region is CASSQQGWLDTQYF. CDR3 nucleotides: TGTGCCAGCTCCCAACAGGGTTGGTTAGATACGCAGTATTTT.

The chain combines TRBV20-1 with TRBJ2-1, with 9 bases identical to TRBD1. Losses at the gene ends were 3 bases for V and 8 bases for J; bases not matched to a gene: 11. Germline V gene sequence: CDR1 DFQATT, CDR2 SNEGSKA (reference sequence). The CDR3 consists of 15 residues. CDR3 residues: CSASDRQGGYYEQFF. In DNA form, the CDR3 reads TGCAGTGCTAGTGATAGACAGGGGGGTTACTATGAGCAGTTCTTC.

The rearrangement uses TRBV5-1 and TRBJ1-1, with a weak D call TRBD1 (6 bases). Germline V gives CDR1 SGHRS, CDR2 YFSETQ. The length of the CDR3 is 11 residues. V was cut by 5 bases and J by 11 bases, with 13 bases left in between. The CDR3 coding sequence is TGCGCCAGCAGGGGGGCCGATAAGGCTTTCTTT. Translated: CASRGADKAFF.

J is TRBJ2-7 and V is TRBV9; tentative D call: TRBD2 (6 bases). V gave up 4 bases and J gave up 2 bases, with 16 bases separating them. Germline CDR1 is SGDLS and CDR2 is YYNGEE. The CDR3 loop spans 15 amino acids. The DNA for the CDR3 is TGTGCCAGCAGCCCCGTGGAGGGAGGCACCTACGAGCAGTACTTC. It yields the protein CASSPVEGGTYEQYF. Combining the CDR3 with reference TRBV9 and TRBJ2-7 gives the whole variable domain DSGVTQTPKHLITATGQRVTLRCSPRSGDLSVYWYQQSLDQGLQFLIQYYNGEERAKGNILERFSAQQFPDLHSELNLSSLELGDSALYFCASSPVEGGTYEQYFGPGTRLTVT.

The V gene is TRBV28, the J gene TRBJ2-7; no clear D gene. There are 12 residues in the CDR3. In germline, CDR1 is MDHEN, CDR2 SYDVKM. Trimming removed 2 bases at V and 5 bases at J, with 7 bases between. Here the CDR3 DNA reads TGTGCCAGCAGTTTACCTTTCGACGAGCAGTACTTC. It codes for CASSLPFDEQYF.

The rearrangement joins TRBV24-1 to TRBJ2-1; 8 nucleotides line up with TRBD2. The germline V gene has CDR1 KGHDR and CDR2 SFDVKD. V trimming: 1 base; J trimming: 6 bases; junction bases outside the gene matches: 7. CDR3 size: 16 residues. The CDR3 coding sequence is TGTGCCACCAGTGATTTTCCCGGGAGGGGGGGCAATGAGCAGTTCTTC. Residues: CATSDFPGRGGNEQFF.

In the case of this clone: At the DNA level, this CDR3 is encoded by other sequences in the same sample as well. V and J are TRBV3-1 (or the pseudogene TRBV3-2) and TRBJ2-5; D not certain. Germline lookup yields CDR1 LGHDT and CDR2 YNNKEL (reference sequence). The CDR3 spans 11 residues. V was cut by 3 bases and J by 4 bases, with 3 bases left in between. The CDR3 region has the DNA TGTGCCAGCAGCCATAGAGAGACCCAGTACTTC. Its translation: CASSHRETQYF.

This chain connects TRBV4-1 to TRBJ2-2; 12 nucleotides align to TRBD1. This CDR3 spans 16 amino acids. J was trimmed by 4 bases and V by 3 bases; bases with no gene match: 3. The germline V gene encodes CDR1 MGHRA and CDR2 YSYEKL. The CDR3 sequence is CASSQGQGARTGELFF. The CDR3 bases are TGCGCCAGCAGCCAGGGACAGGGGGCGCGCACCGGGGAGCTGTTTTTT.

Concerning this clone: An end of the junction does not agree with germline; a read error may underlie this. The rearrangement joins TRBV7-7 to TRBJ2-5, with 12 positions matching TRBD1. There are 15 residues in the CDR3. CDR1 and CDR2 from the germline V gene are SSHAT and FNYEAQ (reference sequence). CDR3 sequence: CASSSGQGAWETQYF. In DNA form, the CDR3 reads TGTGCTAGCAGCTCGGGACAGGGGGCTTGGGAGACCCAGTACTTC.

The rearrangement uses TRBV21-1 and TRBJ2-7; the table gives TRBD1 as D, unverified against the DNA. TRBV21-1 is assigned pseudogene status. This CDR3 is built from 16 residues. The CDR3 reads CASSHPTGGKTYEQYF. The CDR3 DNA is TGTGCCAGCAGCCATCCTACAGGGGGGAAAACCTACGAGCAGTACTTC.

The genes are TRBV5-4 and TRBJ2-1; the D gene is possibly TRBD2 (6 bases). The germline gives CDR1 SGHNT, CDR2 YYREEE (reference sequence). This CDR3 is built from 13 residues. Trimming removed 4 bases at V and 7 bases at J, with 12 bases between. The CDR3 nucleotides read TGTGCCAGCAGCACGGCGGGGTTGAATGAGCAGTTCTTC. Its translation: CASSTAGLNEQFF.

The chain is built from TRBV24-1 and TRBJ2-2; TRBD1 matches at 8 bases. This CDR3 comprises 16 residues. Germline V CDR1 and CDR2: KGHDR, SFDVKD. The V segment lost 6 bases and the J segment 1 base; nucleotides outside the gene matches: 6. In nucleotides, the CDR3 is TGTGCCACCAGTCCAGGGGGCGGTGGGAACACCGGGGAGCTGTTTTTT. Its protein product is CATSPGGGGNTGELFF.

The chain combines TRBV28 with TRBJ2-5; D call uncertain. Germline lookup yields CDR1 MDHEN and CDR2 SYDVKM. The CDR3 loop spans 13 amino acids. The V end was cut by 8 bases, the J end by 2 bases, with 12 bases between. CDR3 amino acids: CASQTQIQETQYF. CDR3 nucleotides: TGTGCCAGCCAAACCCAGATTCAAGAGACCCAGTACTTC.

Concerning this clone itself: Other DNA sequences within the sample encode an identical CDR3. This chain uses TRBV18 with TRBJ2-1; D not certain. Germline V gene data show CDR1 as KGHSH and CDR2 as LQKENI. There are 13 residues in the CDR3. Trimming left V 0 bases short and J 5 bases short, with 5 bases between. CDR3 loop: CASSPPADNEQFF. CDR3 sequence (DNA): TGTGCCAGCTCACCACCTGCAGACAATGAGCAGTTCTTC.

DNA for the CDR3: TGCAGCGTGACTAGCGGGACGCACACAGATACGCAGTATTTT. It yields the protein CSVTSGTHTDTQYF. J is TRBJ2-3 and V is TRBV29-1; the match to TRBD2 covers 11 bases. V was clipped by 6 bases and J by 2 bases; unmatched bases: 4. Germline V gene lookup returns CDR1 SQVTM and CDR2 ANQGSEA. This CDR3 has 14 residues.

The chain uses TRBV7-9 and TRBJ1-1; D is uncertain. The CDR3 totals 15 residues. Trimming stripped 3 bases from V and 0 bases from J, with 11 bases between. Germline CDR1 SEHNR, CDR2 FQNEAQ (reference sequence). This chain's CDR3 is CASSFLQRLNTEAFF. The DNA of the CDR3 is TGTGCCAGCAGCTTCCTCCAGAGGCTGAACACTGAAGCTTTCTTT.

This clone was found once. The chain recombines TRBV28 with TRBJ1-1; maybe TRBD1 (6 bases). V was clipped by 3 bases and J by 4 bases, with 18 bases between them. The length of the CDR3 is 16 residues. CDR1 is MDHEN and CDR2 is SYDVKM in the germline V gene. CDR3 in amino acids: CASSFRDTGVTTEAFF. The CDR3 DNA is TGTGCCAGCAGTTTCCGGGACACCGGGGTTACCACTGAAGCTTTCTTT.

This clone was detected once. The chain employs TRBV18 and TRBJ2-5, with 8 nucleotides matching TRBD1. CDR1 and CDR2 from the germline V gene are KGHSH and LQKENI. This CDR3 is 16 amino acids long. Trimming removed 5 bases from V and 5 bases from J; junction bases left unmatched: 13. The CDR3, as DNA: TGTGCCAGCTCAGTCGGTATTTCAGGGGGCTTGGAGACCCAGTACTTC. Residues: CASSVGISGGLETQYF.

The table lists this clone with a count of one. The chain couples TRBV30 to TRBJ2-3; TRBD2 aligns across 7 bases. This CDR3 spans 19 amino acids. The germline V gene has CDR1 GTSNPN and CDR2 SVGIG (reference sequence). The junction had 19 bases not matched to a gene; V was cut back by 0 bases and J by 4 bases. In nucleotides, the CDR3 is TGTGCCTGGAGTGTATCGGTCATCAGGCGGGAGACTCTCGCAGATACGCAGTATTTT. Its protein product is CAWSVSVIRRETLADTQYF.

This chain uses TRBV2 with TRBJ1-2; D possibly corresponds to TRBD1 (6 bases). V was pared by 5 bases and J by 4 bases, with 8 bases between. CDR3 length equals 12 residues. Germline CDR1 is SNHLY and CDR2 is FYNNEI. CDR3 sequence reads: CASSKDSYGYTF. CDR3 bases: TGTGCCAGCAGTAAGGACAGCTATGGCTACACCTTC.

Comment on this clone: Other DNA sequences in this specimen translate into the identical CDR3. The chain couples TRBV18 to TRBJ1-4; D remains unclear. V was clipped by 3 bases and J by 0 bases, with 5 bases between them. The CDR3 has 14 residues. Per the germline V gene, CDR1 is KGHSH and CDR2 is LQKENI. The CDR3 loop is CASSPVATNEKLFF. In DNA form, the CDR3 reads TGTGCCAGCTCACCCGTAGCAACTAATGAAAAACTGTTTTTT.

This clone showed up just once. The rearrangement links TRBV30 to TRBJ1-2; no definite D call. This CDR3 is built from 14 residues. Germline assignment: CDR1 GTSNPN and CDR2 SVGIG (reference sequence). V was cut by 0 bases and J by 1 base, with 9 bases left in between. CDR3 in amino acids: CAWSVLGRNYGYTF. As DNA, the CDR3 is TGTGCCTGGAGTGTACTTGGGCGTAACTATGGCTACACCTTC.

The chain combines TRBV6-1 with TRBJ2-6; D remains unclear. V was trimmed by 3 bases and J by 0 bases, leaving 9 bases between them. There are 16 residues in the CDR3. The germline V gene has CDR1 MNHNS and CDR2 SASEGT. The CDR3 is CASSDAVGSGANVLTF. The CDR3 bases are TGTGCCAGCAGTGACGCGGTAGGCTCTGGGGCCAACGTCCTGACTTTC.

The chain joins TRBV6-5 to TRBJ1-1; the match to TRBD1 covers 9 bases. CDR3 length: 14 residues. With 6 bases clipped from V and 6 bases from J, the junction kept 8 bases outside the gene matches. Germline loops: CDR1 MNHEY, CDR2 SVGAGI. The CDR3 sequence: CASSVQGAIPEAFF. CDR3 in DNA: TGTGCCAGCAGCGTACAGGGGGCAATCCCTGAAGCTTTCTTT.

As regards this clone: Other DNA sequences in this specimen translate into the identical CDR3. The chain links TRBV3-1 (or the pseudogene TRBV3-2) to TRBJ2-1, with a tentative D call TRBD1 (7 bases). The V end lost 2 bases, the J end lost 5 bases, and 10 bases lay between the germline ends. The CDR3 spans 14 residues. Per the germline V gene, CDR1 is LGHDT and CDR2 is YNNKEL (reference sequence). CDR3 sequence: CASSQQGGDNEQFF. In nucleotides, the CDR3 is TGTGCCAGCAGCCAACAGGGGGGTGACAATGAGCAGTTCTTC.

The chain couples TRBV7-9 to TRBJ1-6; D not resolved. The CDR3 runs 14 residues. Germline V lookup: CDR1 SEHNR, CDR2 FQNEAQ (reference sequence). Between the trimmed V and J ends, which lost 1 base and 6 bases, there was a span of 7 bases. The chain's CDR3 is CASSLEIFNSPLHF. The CDR3 bases are TGTGCCAGCAGCTTAGAAATCTTTAATTCACCCCTCCACTTT.

The rearrangement uses TRBV3-1 (or the pseudogene TRBV3-2) and TRBJ1-4; D may be TRBD1 (6 bases). Germline V gene sequence: CDR1 LGHDT, CDR2 YNNKEL (reference sequence). Trimming removed 4 bases from V and 1 base from J, with 13 bases in between. The CDR3 runs to 16 residues. CDR3 DNA: TGTGCCAGCAGCCCTACCTGGGGGCGAACTAATGAAAAACTGTTTTTT. Its translation is CASSPTWGRTNEKLFF.